The 29 T cell receptor beta chains below all came from one sample that was sequenced in a study of T cells in localized non-small cell lung cancer. The protocol was immunoSEQ multiplex PCR, while the TCRdb copy is restricted to in-frame clones and leaves out a portion. The table lists nearly 25,000 clones, roughly nine tenths of them singletons. Sequences were derived from peripheral blood, sampled before any cancer treatment. All receptors come from a man between 40 and 70 years old with stage III squamous cell lung carcinoma.

This clone showed up just a few times. The chain couples TRBV19 to TRBJ1-4; D is uncertain. V dropped 3 bases and J dropped 6 bases, with 14 bases sitting between them. CDR3 length: 15 residues. CDR1 and CDR2 from the germline V gene are LNHDA and SQIVND (reference sequence). CDR3 residues: CASSISNYKDEKLFF. CDR3 nucleotides: TGTGCCAGTAGTATTTCCAACTATAAGGATGAAAAACTGTTTTTT.

The V call is TRBV9, the J call TRBJ1-6; D possibly corresponds to TRBD1 (6 bases). V was trimmed by 3 bases and J by 10 bases, leaving 14 bases between them. The CDR3 loop spans 14 amino acids. Germline V gives CDR1 SGDLS, CDR2 YYNGEE. The CDR3 DNA follows: TGTGCCAGCAGCGGTCAGGGGCAAGGATCACCCCTCCACTTT. Translating it yields CASSGQGQGSPLHF.

This clone was picked up a small number of times. V usage is TRBV2 and J usage is TRBJ2-7; 9 bases are a match to TRBD2. The CDR3 has 13 residues. V shed 9 bases and J 3 bases; nucleotides not matched to a gene: 6. CDR1 SNHLY and CDR2 FYNNEI come from the germline V gene. The CDR3 region has the DNA TGTGCCAGTGTAGCGGGAGCGGTCTACGAGCAGTACTTC. This codes for CASVAGAVYEQYF.

The chain uses TRBV5-8 and TRBJ1-2, with TRBD1 as a possible D gene (5 bases). V was clipped by 1 base and J by 4 bases, with 14 bases between them. The CDR3 runs 15 residues. Germline assignment: CDR1 SGHTS and CDR2 YDEGEE. As DNA, the CDR3 is TGTGCCAGCAGCTTGAAAGGCGGGACCGGCTATGGCTACACCTTC. Its protein is CASSLKGGTGYGYTF. Combining the CDR3 with reference TRBV5-8 and TRBJ1-2 gives the whole variable domain EAGVTQSPTHLIKTRGQQATLRCSPISGHTSVYWYQQALGLGLQFLLWYDEGEERNRGNFPPRFSGRQFPNYSSELNVNALELEDSALYLCASSLKGGTGYGYTFGSGTRLTVV.

This chain links TRBV7-2 with TRBJ1-2; D is unclear. V was clipped by 4 bases and J by 4 bases, with 13 bases between them. The germline V gene has CDR1 SGHTA and CDR2 FQGNSA. This CDR3 region has 14 residues. The CDR3 DNA follows: TGTGCCAGCAGCTGGGGAGGTTCGGGCTATGGCTACACCTTC. Encoded protein: CASSWGGSGYGYTF. Using reference TRBV7-2 and TRBJ1-2 for the parts outside the CDR3, the full variable domain is GAGVSQSPSNKVTEKGKDVELRCDPISGHTALYWYRQSLGQGLEFLIYFQGNSAPDKSGLPSDRFSAERTGGSVSTLTIQRTQQEDSAVYLCASSWGGSGYGYTFGSGTRLTVV.

The J gene is TRBJ2-5, the V gene TRBV5-1, with TRBD2 identical over 12 bases. Unmatched junction bases numbered 5, after V lost 0 bases and J lost 5 bases. The CDR3 is made up of 16 amino acids. Looked up from germline, CDR1 is SGHRS and CDR2 is YFSETQ. In DNA form, the CDR3 reads TGCGCCAGCAGCTTGGTCCTAGCGGGGGGGGCCGAGACCCAGTACTTC. Translated: CASSLVLAGGAETQYF.

The V and J genes are TRBV7-2 and TRBJ2-6; no clear D gene. This CDR3 is 15 amino acids long. The V end lost 5 bases, the J end lost 0 bases, and 8 bases lay between the germline ends. From germline, CDR1 is SGHTA and CDR2 FQGNSA. CDR3: CASSRDPSGANVLTF. CDR3 bases: TGTGCCAGCAGCCGAGACCCCTCTGGGGCCAACGTCCTGACTTTC. Combining the CDR3 with reference TRBV7-2 and TRBJ2-6 gives the whole variable domain GAGVSQSPSNKVTEKGKDVELRCDPISGHTALYWYRQSLGQGLEFLIYFQGNSAPDKSGLPSDRFSAERTGGSVSTLTIQRTQQEDSAVYLCASSRDPSGANVLTFGAGSRLTVL.

V gene TRBV5-1 combines with J gene TRBJ1-6, with 7 bases that match TRBD1. The germline CDR1 and CDR2 sequences are SGHRS and YFSETQ. This CDR3 has 14 amino acids. V was clipped by 0 bases and J by 8 bases; unmatched bases: 2. CDR3 nucleotide sequence: TGCGCCAGCAGCTTGGGACAGGGCCATTCACCCCTCCACTTT. Protein sequence: CASSLGQGHSPLHF.

The chain is built from TRBV7-2 and TRBJ2-7, with TRBD2 matching 12 bases. The V gene's germline CDR1 is SGHTA and CDR2 FQGNSA. The CDR3 is 15 amino acids. The V and J ends lost 5 bases and 0 bases, in that order; junction bases with no gene match: 2. The CDR3 region is CASSATSGSSYEQYF. The CDR3 DNA sequence: TGTGCCAGCAGCGCGACTAGCGGGAGCTCCTACGAGCAGTACTTC.

V and J are TRBV19 and TRBJ1-4; the D is unclear. The germline V gene has CDR1 LNHDA and CDR2 SQIVND (reference sequence). The CDR3 is 18 amino acids. Trimming took off 6 bases at V and 0 bases at J, with 20 bases between the two ends. CDR3: CASRPGRVSTATNEKLFF. The CDR3 DNA reads TGTGCCAGTAGACCTGGGAGAGTCTCGACTGCAACTAATGAAAAACTGTTTTTT. Full variable domain (outside the CDR3, taken from reference TRBV19 and TRBJ1-4): DGGITQSPKYLFRKEGQNVTLSCEQNLNHDAMYWYRQDPGQGLRLIYYSQIVNDFQKGDIAEGYSVSREKKESFPLTVTSAQKNPTAFYLCASRPGRVSTATNEKLFFGSGTQLSVL.

J is TRBJ1-1 and V is TRBV4-2; D may be TRBD1 (6 bases). V lost 4 bases to trimming and J lost 2 bases, with 11 bases between them. The germline gives CDR1 LGHNA, CDR2 YNFKEQ. The CDR3 is 14 amino acids. CDR3 sequence (DNA): TGTGCCAGCAGCCCCCGGGACACCAACACTGAAGCTTTCTTT. The encoded protein is CASSPRDTNTEAFF.

V is TRBV5-5 and J is TRBJ2-7; the D gene is possibly TRBD2 (5 bases). CDR1 is SGHKS, CDR2 YYEKEE, per germline (reference sequence). The V and J ends lost 2 bases and 4 bases respectively, with 10 bases between them. CDR3 length: 13 amino acids. CDR3 in amino acids: CASSFPGEYEQYF. The DNA for the CDR3 is TGTGCCAGCAGCTTCCCCGGGGAGTACGAGCAGTACTTC.

The chain carries TRBV29-1 and TRBJ2-1; TRBD1 aligns across 8 bases. J gave up 5 bases and V 4 bases, and 7 bases lay outside the gene matches. Germline loops: CDR1 SQVTM, CDR2 ANQGSEA. CDR3 length: 14 residues. The CDR3 protein is CSVVGRGPDNEQFF. The CDR3 bases are TGCAGCGTTGTTGGCAGGGGGCCCGACAATGAGCAGTTCTTC.

The rearrangement joins TRBV4-2 to TRBJ1-5; possible D gene TRBD1, 5 bases. V was shortened by 3 bases and J by 5 bases, with 5 bases between the two germline ends. Per germline, CDR1 LGHNA and CDR2 YNFKEQ. The CDR3 loop spans 12 amino acids. In DNA, the CDR3 is TGTGCCAGCAGCCAGGGGGATCAGCCCCAGCATTTT. This sequence encodes CASSQGDQPQHF.

The CDR3 spells CASSISSSGVPYEQYF. CDR3 sequence (DNA): TGTGCCAGTAGTATCAGTTCTAGCGGCGTCCCCTACGAGCAGTACTTC. The chain carries TRBV19 and TRBJ2-7; 7 bases are shared with TRBD2. CDR3 length: 16 residues. Germline loops: CDR1 LNHDA, CDR2 SQIVND (reference sequence). The V segment lost 3 bases and the J segment 2 bases; nucleotides outside the gene matches: 10.

The V gene is TRBV19, the J gene TRBJ2-7; D gene unclear. CDR1 LNHDA and CDR2 SQIVND come from the germline V gene (reference sequence). Trimming shortened V by 1 base and J by 6 bases, and 7 bases separated the two germline ends. The CDR3 is 12 amino acids. CDR3 bases: TGTGCCAGTAGTATAGCAGGTGCCGAGCAGTACTTC. It translates to CASSIAGAEQYF.

In nucleotides, the CDR3 is TGTGCCAGCAGCTTAGTGGTACTAGCGGGAGGCGCGTCCTACAATGAGCAGTTCTTC. Translating gives CASSLVVLAGGASYNEQFF. The chain combines TRBV7-2 with TRBJ2-1; 12 nucleotides agree with TRBD2. J was trimmed by 1 base and V by 1 base; bases with no gene match: 8. This CDR3 is built from 19 residues. Germline assignment: CDR1 SGHTA and CDR2 FQGNSA.

The CDR3 here is CASSSRTGPNTEAFF. The CDR3 nucleotides read TGTGCCAGCAGTTCTCGGACAGGACCGAACACTGAAGCTTTCTTT. V and J are TRBV27 and TRBJ1-1; 7 bases align to TRBD1. Per germline, CDR1 MNHEY and CDR2 SMNVEV (reference sequence). The junction had 6 bases not matched to a gene; V was cut back by 4 bases and J by 1 base. The CDR3 spans 15 residues.

The genes are TRBV5-4 and TRBJ1-6; possible D gene TRBD1, 6 bases. This CDR3 has 15 residues. The V gene's germline CDR1 is SGHNT and CDR2 YYREEE (reference sequence). Trimming removed 4 bases from V and 9 bases from J, with 17 bases in between. This CDR3 reads CASSREQGSGSPLHF. The CDR3 DNA is TGTGCCAGCAGCCGAGAGCAGGGGTCTGGTTCACCCCTCCACTTT.

This chain connects TRBV5-1 to TRBJ2-1; D is uncertain. The CDR3 spans 13 residues. Trimming removed 0 bases from V and 10 bases from J, with 11 bases in between. Germline CDR1 reads SGHRS; CDR2 reads YFSETQ. CDR3 coding DNA: TGCGCCAGCAGCTTGGACGGCGGTAAGGAGCAGTTCTTC. Protein sequence: CASSLDGGKEQFF.

The rearrangement uses TRBV5-5 and TRBJ2-7, with 7 bases that match TRBD1. The CDR3 runs to 15 residues. With V trimmed by 2 bases and J by 1 base, 6 bases remained unmatched. Germline V lookup: CDR1 SGHKS, CDR2 YYEKEE (reference sequence). The CDR3 is CASSFRLQGSYEQYF. Written as DNA, the CDR3 is TGTGCCAGCAGCTTTAGATTACAGGGGTCCTACGAGCAGTACTTC.

This sequence joins TRBV6-6 and TRBJ1-1; 7 positions agree with TRBD1. Trimming at V came to 5 bases and at J to 1 base, leaving 4 bases not matched to a gene. Looked up from germline, CDR1 is MNHNY and CDR2 is SVGAGI (reference sequence). This CDR3 is 14 amino acids long. The DNA of the CDR3 is TGTGCCAGCAGTGACAGGACAGGGAACACTGAAGCTTTCTTT. It yields the protein CASSDRTGNTEAFF.

This sequence joins TRBV7-9 and TRBJ1-1; D unresolved. Trimming cost V 1 base and J 0 bases, with 3 bases left between them. Germline CDR1 is SEHNR and CDR2 is FQNEAQ (reference sequence). This CDR3 comprises 13 residues. The CDR3 is CASSLDLNTEAFF. The DNA for the CDR3 is TGTGCCAGCAGCTTAGACCTGAACACTGAAGCTTTCTTT.

V is TRBV6-5 and J is TRBJ1-1; D ambiguous. This CDR3 comprises 15 residues. V lost 0 bases, J lost 4 bases, and 12 bases lay in between. Germline CDR1 is MNHEY and CDR2 is SVGAGI. CDR3 nucleotide sequence: TGTGCCAGCAGTTACTCGGTCATATCTAGCACTGAAGCTTTCTTT. Translated: CASSYSVISSTEAFF.

Only a few counts were recorded for this clone. CDR3 in amino acids: CSVGTGGTAEAFF. The DNA of the CDR3 is TGCAGCGTTGGGACAGGGGGCACGGCTGAAGCTTTCTTT. The V gene is TRBV29-1, the J gene TRBJ1-1; TRBD1 matches at 11 bases. This CDR3 spans 13 amino acids. Germline CDR1 SQVTM, CDR2 ANQGSEA. J gave up 6 bases and V 4 bases, and 4 bases lay outside the gene matches.

The J gene is TRBJ1-2, the V gene TRBV18, with no clear D. Per the germline V gene, CDR1 is KGHSH and CDR2 is LQKENI. This CDR3 is built from 12 residues. Trimming cost V 5 bases and J 3 bases, with 7 bases left between them. The CDR3 nucleotides read TGTGCCAGCTCAGAGACTGACTATGGCTACACCTTC. Translated: CASSETDYGYTF.

The chain uses TRBV25-1 and TRBJ1-1, with no clear D. V shed 6 bases and J shed 4 bases, with 9 bases lying between them. Germline V gene data show CDR1 as MGHDK and CDR2 as SYGVNS. This CDR3 region has 12 residues. The CDR3 protein is CASSIWGTEAFF. The CDR3 region has the DNA TGTGCCAGCAGCATCTGGGGCACTGAAGCTTTCTTT.

This chain uses TRBV7-8 with TRBJ1-1, with D perhaps TRBD1 (6 bases). The germline V gene encodes CDR1 SGHVS and CDR2 FQNEAQ. CDR3 length: 15 residues. The ends were cut back, 5 bases at V and 6 bases at J, with 19 bases in the middle. CDR3 region: CASSPESGGLSEAFF. The CDR3 nucleotides are TGTGCCAGCAGCCCAGAGAGTGGGGGGCTCTCTGAAGCTTTCTTT. The whole variable domain, filled in from reference TRBV7-8 and TRBJ1-1, reads GAGVSQSPRYKVAKRGQDVALRCDPISGHVSLFWYQQALGQGPEFLTYFQNEAQLDKSGLPSDRFFAERPEGSVSTLKIQRTQQEDSAVYLCASSPESGGLSEAFFGQGTRLTVV.

The chain couples TRBV5-8 to TRBJ1-5; D is possibly TRBD1 (6 bases). Germline CDR1 SGHTS, CDR2 YDEGEE. The CDR3 contains 16 residues. Trimming took 4 bases from V and 0 from J, leaving 14 bases between them. The CDR3 reads CASSPRDRHSNQPQHF. CDR3 bases: TGTGCCAGCAGCCCCCGCGACAGGCATAGCAATCAGCCCCAGCATTTT.